The clone carrying this T cell receptor beta chain was found many times. Its antigen is not identified. The sample belongs to a study of CD8+CD57+ T cells in acquired aplastic anemia. Study information: Sorted CD4+ and CD8+ cells gave an average of about 3 ug of DNA. Study-wide results and limits: Significant differences in CD8+ Simpson's diversity were not observed between patients and controls.

Profiles of TCR beta VDJ and CDR3 were generated from a genomic DNA template. MiXCR was run by TCRdb on the reads, yielding one entry per CDR3 protein. The table has around 250,000 distinct CDR3 sequences, approximately 55% seen once. This CDR3 has 14 residues. With 7 bases removed from V and 6 bases from J, the gap between germline ends came to 19 bases. Per germline, CDR1 SGHNT and CDR2 YYREEE (reference sequence). The sample comprised sorted CD4+, CD8+, or CD8+CD57+ T cells (not recorded which) from PBMCs. This TCR was recovered from a human donor with severe aplastic anemia or a healthy control (not recorded which). The V and J genes are TRBV5-4 and TRBJ1-2; D uncertain. The CDR3 sequence is CASGPTSMGNGYTF. The DNA for the CDR3 is TGTGCCAGCGGGCCGACTTCAATGGGAAATGGCTACACCTTC.